This note documents a single T cell receptor beta chain sequence. Other DNA sequences in this sample translate to the same CDR3. Between the trimmed V and J ends, which lost 5 bases and 1 base, there was a span of 5 bases. The CDR3 loop spans 12 amino acids. Germline CDR1 and CDR2: SGHTA and FQGTGA. The data were obtained in a study of shared clonotypes between healthy human individuals. Generated by immunoSEQ multiplex PCR, the TCRdb table keeps only in-frame clones and is missing some. The table has about 480,000 clones, approximately 79% seen once. Each sample came from a Caucasian adult donor living in Nashville, Tennessee. Genomic DNA came from 100 million or so PBMCs in unsorted samples.

This chain uses TRBV7-3 with TRBJ1-1; possibly TRBD1 for D (5 bases). The origin of this receptor is a woman aged 40 to 49 in good health. Some clones in this sample may be carry-over from other donors' samples. Source material: PBMCs. The CDR3 here is CASSTGNTEAFF. CDR3 in DNA: TGTGCCAGCAGCACAGGGAACACTGAAGCTTTCTTT.